Detailed here is one T cell receptor (beta chain). A read error may be the cause here, since a much bigger clone is one base away. This entry is derived from a study of blood T cells in healthy people across ages. PCR was performed a second time for about 7 to 12 cycles using a sample-barcoded 5' primer and a J-beta primer mix. In TCRdb, the 5' RACE reads were re-called with MiXCR into one record per CDR3 protein. The sample lists 1.5 million to 2 million distinct CDR3 sequences, about 31% occurring once. Germline values: CDR1 MNHEY, CDR2 SVGAGI. The CDR3 is 15 residues long. Individuals who donated were healthy Caucasians from Russia aged 6 to 90. Researchers collected roughly 10 milliliters of peripheral blood from every single donor. Every sample gave at least 5 micrograms of total RNA when it was extracted.

Sequenced: blood. The TCR was taken from a woman younger than 45 in good health. V gene TRBV6-5 combines with J gene TRBJ2-1; D remains unclear. The CDR3 loop reads CACSYSPSTYNEQFF. CDR3 nucleotide sequence: TGTGCCTGCAGTTACTCCCCTAGTACTTACAATGAGCAGTTCTTC.